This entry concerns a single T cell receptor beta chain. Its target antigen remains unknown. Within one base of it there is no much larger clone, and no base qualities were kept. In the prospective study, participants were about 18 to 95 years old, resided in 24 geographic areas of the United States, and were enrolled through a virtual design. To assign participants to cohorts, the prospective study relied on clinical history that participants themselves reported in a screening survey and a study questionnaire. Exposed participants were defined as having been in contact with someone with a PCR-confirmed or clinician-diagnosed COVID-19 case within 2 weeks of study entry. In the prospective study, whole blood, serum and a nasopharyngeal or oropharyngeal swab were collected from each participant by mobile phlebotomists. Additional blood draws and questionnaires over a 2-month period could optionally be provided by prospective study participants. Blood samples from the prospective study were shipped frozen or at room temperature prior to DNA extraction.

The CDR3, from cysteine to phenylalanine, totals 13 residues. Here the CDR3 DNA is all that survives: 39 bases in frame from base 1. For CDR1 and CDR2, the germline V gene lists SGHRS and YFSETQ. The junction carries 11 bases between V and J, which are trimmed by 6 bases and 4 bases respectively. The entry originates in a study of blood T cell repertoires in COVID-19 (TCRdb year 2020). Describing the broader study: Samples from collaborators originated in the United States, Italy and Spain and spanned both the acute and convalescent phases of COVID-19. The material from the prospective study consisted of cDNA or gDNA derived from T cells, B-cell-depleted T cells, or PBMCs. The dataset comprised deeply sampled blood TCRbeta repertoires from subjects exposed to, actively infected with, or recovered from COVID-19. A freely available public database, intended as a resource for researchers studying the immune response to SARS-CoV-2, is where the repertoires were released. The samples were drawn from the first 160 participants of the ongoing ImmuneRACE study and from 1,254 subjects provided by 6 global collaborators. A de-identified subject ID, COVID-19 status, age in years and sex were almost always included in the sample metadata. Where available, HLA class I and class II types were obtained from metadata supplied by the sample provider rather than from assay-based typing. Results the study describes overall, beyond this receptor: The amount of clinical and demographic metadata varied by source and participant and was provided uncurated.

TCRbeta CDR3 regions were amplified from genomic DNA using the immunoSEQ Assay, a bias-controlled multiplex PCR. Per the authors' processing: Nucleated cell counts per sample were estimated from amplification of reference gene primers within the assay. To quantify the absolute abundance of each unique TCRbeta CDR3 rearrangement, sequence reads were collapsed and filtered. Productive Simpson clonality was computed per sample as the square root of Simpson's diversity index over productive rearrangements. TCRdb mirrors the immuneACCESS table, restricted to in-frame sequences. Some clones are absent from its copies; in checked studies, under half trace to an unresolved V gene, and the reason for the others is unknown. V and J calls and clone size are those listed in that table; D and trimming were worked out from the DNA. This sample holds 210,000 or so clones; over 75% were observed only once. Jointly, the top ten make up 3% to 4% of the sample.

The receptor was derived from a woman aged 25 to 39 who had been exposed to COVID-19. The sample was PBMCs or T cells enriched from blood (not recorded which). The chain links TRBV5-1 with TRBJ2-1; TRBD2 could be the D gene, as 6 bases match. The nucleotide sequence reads TGCGCCAGCAAACGTCGGGAGTACAATGAGCAGTTCTTC. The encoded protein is CASKRREYNEQFF.